This T cell receptor beta chain was identified in a study of T cells in Graves' hyperthyroidism and ophthalmopathy. Study-level findings and limits: Most thyroid-expanded clonotypes above 0.001 were also found in blood. Model predictions of ophthalmopathy came a median roughly 6.7 months before onset.

Amplification yielded TCR beta CDR3 regions, with RNA transcripts as the source. Primed by the HTBI set, a first-round RT-PCR was run on the TCR CDR3. From the multiplex PCR reads, TCRdb called clonotypes with MiXCR, one entry per CDR3 protein. The sample holds nearly 600,000 distinct CDR3 sequences; over 12% are singletons and the top ten take roughly 7%. This clonotype came up many times. Antigen unknown. This CDR3 has 14 residues. The ends were cut back, 6 bases at V and 6 bases at J, with 17 bases in the middle. In germline, CDR1 is MNHEY, CDR2 SMNVEV (reference sequence). A NOSPECS grade of at least 4, a Clinical Activity Score of at least 3 and duration under 3 months were recorded in ophthalmopathy patients.

This chain joins TRBV27 and TRBJ1-1, with D perhaps matching TRBD1 (6 bases). Sequences were obtained from blood. The origin of this receptor is a woman aged 18-35 years with Graves' ophthalmopathy. CDR3 sequence: CASRELLQGPEAFF. The CDR3 bases are TGTGCCAGCAGGGAACTTCTACAGGGTCCTGAAGCTTTCTTT.